These 27 T cell receptor beta chains share one sample of origin, sequenced in a study of technical replicates of blood from several donors. The data were produced by immunoSEQ multiplex PCR, yet TCRdb's version contains in-frame clones alone and is incomplete. The sample consists of about 68,000 clones, approximately 97% of them appearing once. Sequenced input: T cells isolated from PBMCs. The receptors come from a human donor in good health.

The chain carries TRBV11-2 and TRBJ1-1, with D maybe TRBD1 (6 bases). The germline V gene encodes CDR1 SGHAT and CDR2 FQNNGV. Trimming shortened V by 5 bases and J by 3 bases, and 13 bases separated the two germline ends. CDR3 size: 14 residues. For the CDR3, the DNA is TGTGCCAGCAGCCAAAAACAGGGATACACTGAAGCTTTCTTT. The encoded protein is CASSQKQGYTEAFF.

The CDR3 DNA sequence: TGTGCCACCATGCTATCCTACACCGGGGAGCTGTTTTTT. Encoded protein: CATMLSYTGELFF. The chain combines TRBV19 with TRBJ2-2; unclear D gene. V was pared by 10 bases and J by 3 bases, with 12 bases between. CDR1 is LNHDA, CDR2 SQIVND, per germline (reference sequence). This CDR3 spans 13 amino acids.

J is TRBJ1-4 and V is TRBV25-1; TRBD1 matches 11 bases. Germline V gene sequence: CDR1 MGHDK, CDR2 SYGVNS. The trim removed 6 bases at V and 7 bases at J, leaving 13 bases unmatched. The CDR3 has 17 amino acids. The DNA for the CDR3 is TGTGCCAGCAGAAAAAGGCGGACAGGGGGCGCGGGTGAAAAACTGTTTTTT. It translates to CASRKRRTGGAGEKLFF.

J is TRBJ2-1 and V is TRBV5-1; the match to TRBD2 covers 12 bases. Germline V lookup: CDR1 SGHRS, CDR2 YFSETQ. J was trimmed by 5 bases and V by 2 bases; bases with no gene match: 11. The CDR3 is 18 residues long. The CDR3 DNA is TGCGCCAGCAGCTTAACCTCAGGACTAGCGGGAATCGACAATGAGCAGTTCTTC. Its protein is CASSLTSGLAGIDNEQFF.

As DNA, the CDR3 is TGTGCCTGGAGTGTAGGGGGCGCTGAAGCTTTCTTT. This sequence encodes CAWSVGGAEAFF. The genes are TRBV30 and TRBJ1-1; 7 bases match TRBD1. The ends lost 0 bases at V and 6 bases at J; junction bases unmatched: 1. Germline assignment: CDR1 GTSNPN and CDR2 SVGIG (reference sequence). The CDR3 has 12 residues.

V gene TRBV15 combines with J gene TRBJ1-4; TRBD1 matches at 10 bases. Germline trimming cut 4 bases from V and 8 bases from J; bases unmatched to any gene: 16. The CDR3 is 18 amino acids. The germline V gene encodes CDR1 LNHNV and CDR2 YYDKDF (reference sequence). CDR3 protein: CATSTLPGQGILSEKLFF. For the CDR3, the DNA is TGTGCCACCAGCACCTTACCGGGACAGGGGATCTTAAGCGAAAAACTGTTTTTT.

The CDR3 DNA follows: TGTGCCAGCAGCACAGGAGAGACCCAGTACTTC. This translates into CASSTGETQYF. The gene calls are TRBV6-5 and TRBJ2-5, with D possibly TRBD1 on 5 matching bases. CDR3 length equals 11 residues. V lost 6 bases, J lost 4 bases, and 6 bases lay in between. From germline, CDR1 is MNHEY and CDR2 SVGAGI.

The V call is TRBV27, the J call TRBJ2-5; 9 bases line up with TRBD2. Germline V gene sequence: CDR1 MNHEY, CDR2 SMNVEV (reference sequence). The V segment lost 6 bases and the J segment 10 bases; nucleotides outside the gene matches: 9. The CDR3 sequence is 13 residues long. Here the CDR3 reads CASSKGGLAFQYF. In DNA, the CDR3 is TGTGCCAGCAGCAAAGGGGGACTAGCATTCCAGTACTTC.

The chain has TRBV12-5 and TRBJ1-5; the D is unclear. Germline lookup yields CDR1 LGHNT and CDR2 FRNRAP. V was shortened by 5 bases and J by 5 bases, with 7 bases between the two germline ends. The CDR3 totals 12 residues. This CDR3 reads CASGPSYQPQHF. CDR3 coding DNA: TGTGCTAGTGGTCCGTCTTATCAGCCCCAGCATTTT. Full variable domain (remainder filled in from reference TRBV12-5 and TRBJ1-5): DARVTQTPRHKVTEMGQEVTMRCQPILGHNTVFWYRQTMMQGLELLAYFRNRAPLDDSGMPKDRFSAEMPDATLATLKIQPSEPRDSAVYFCASGPSYQPQHFGDGTRLSIL.

CDR3 DNA: TGTGCCAGCCTGGCCGACAGGGCTACCTACGAGCAGTACTTC. This encodes CASLADRATYEQYF. The chain couples TRBV6-1 to TRBJ2-7; 7 bases are a match to TRBD1. The CDR3 loop spans 14 amino acids. Trimming took 8 bases from V and 2 from J; bases not matched to a gene: 9. Germline V gene lookup returns CDR1 MNHNS and CDR2 SASEGT.

This chain uses TRBV4-2 with TRBJ2-1, with TRBD2 identical over 11 bases. Germline CDR1 reads LGHNA; CDR2 reads YNFKEQ. V gave up 3 bases and J gave up 5 bases; unmatched junction bases: 3. This CDR3 comprises 15 residues. DNA for the CDR3: TGTGCCAGCAGCCAGTTACTAGCGGGGGACAATGAGCAGTTCTTC. As protein: CASSQLLAGDNEQFF.

This chain uses TRBV19 with TRBJ2-7, with 7 bases that match TRBD1. This CDR3 comprises 15 residues. Germline values: CDR1 LNHDA, CDR2 SQIVND (reference sequence). The V segment lost 3 bases and the J segment 2 bases; nucleotides outside the gene matches: 7. This CDR3 is CASSILGTATYEQYF. The CDR3 DNA follows: TGTGCCAGTAGTATCCTCGGGACAGCTACCTACGAGCAGTACTTC.

The CDR3 nucleotides are TGTGCCAGTAGTATAGACCCGCGAGGGAAGGAACTGTTTTTT. It specifies CASSIDPRGKELFF. The chain couples TRBV19 to TRBJ1-4; D gene unclear. The CDR3 sequence is 14 residues long. Trimming took off 0 bases at V and 12 bases at J, with 14 bases between the two ends. Germline V gene lookup returns CDR1 LNHDA and CDR2 SQIVND (reference sequence).

This clone was found once. The rearrangement uses TRBV30 and TRBJ2-7; 8 nucleotides agree with TRBD1. Germline CDR1 reads GTSNPN; CDR2 reads SVGIG (reference sequence). The CDR3 covers 17 residues. Unmatched junction bases numbered 15, after V lost 1 base and J lost 4 bases. Here the CDR3 DNA reads TGTGCCTGGAGTGGACCCAAAGCGGACAGGGTACTATACGAGCAGTACTTC. It specifies CAWSGPKADRVLYEQYF.

J is TRBJ2-2 and V is TRBV6-6, with TRBD1 matching over 8 bases. The V and J ends lost 0 bases and 7 bases, in that order; junction bases with no gene match: 7. CDR3 length: 16 amino acids. Germline lookup yields CDR1 MNHNY and CDR2 SVGAGI (reference sequence). The CDR3, as DNA: TGTGCCAGCAGTTACTCCCGTGGACAGGGTAACGGGGAGCTGTTTTTT. This codes for CASSYSRGQGNGELFF.

The chain uses TRBV14 and TRBJ1-2; perhaps TRBD1 as D (6 bases). Germline V CDR1 and CDR2: SGHDN, FVKESK. The CDR3 is 16 amino acids. Trimming stripped 3 bases from V and 0 bases from J, with 14 bases between. DNA for the CDR3: TGTGCCAGCAGCCAGACAGGCAGCCTCTCTAACTATGGCTACACCTTC. Amino acids: CASSQTGSLSNYGYTF. Looking up the rest from reference TRBV14 and TRBJ1-2 gives the full variable domain: EAGVTQFPSHSVIEKGQTVTLRCDPISGHDNLYWYRRVMGKEIKFLLHFVKESKQDESGMPNNRFLAERTGGTYSTLKVQPAELEDSGVYFCASSQTGSLSNYGYTFGSGTRLTVV.

Notes on this clone: Different DNA sequences within this sample yield the same CDR3. This chain connects TRBV27 to TRBJ1-1; D not certain. Trimming took off 2 bases at V and 1 base at J, with 8 bases between the two ends. The CDR3 spans 14 residues. Germline CDR1 is MNHEY and CDR2 is SMNVEV (reference sequence). CDR3 protein: CASSLGSGNTEAFF. CDR3 coding DNA: TGTGCCAGCAGTTTAGGATCAGGGAACACTGAAGCTTTCTTT.

CDR3 bases: TGTGCCAGCAGCTTAGGCTCTGGAGGGCAAGAGACCCAGTACTTC. It encodes CASSLGSGGQETQYF. This sequence joins TRBV7-9 and TRBJ2-5, with a weak D call TRBD2 (6 bases). This CDR3 spans 15 amino acids. Germline CDR1 is SEHNR and CDR2 is FQNEAQ (reference sequence). With 1 base removed from V and 2 bases from J, the gap between germline ends came to 11 bases.

This chain joins TRBV7-9 and TRBJ1-4; D is unclear. CDR1 is SEHNR and CDR2 is FQNEAQ in the germline V gene (reference sequence). V dropped 5 bases and J dropped 3 bases, with 10 bases sitting between them. The CDR3 is 14 amino acids. CDR3 nucleotide sequence: TGTGCCAGCAGCCCCCGGGGTTCTAATGAAAAACTGTTTTTT. It encodes CASSPRGSNEKLFF.

The gene calls are TRBV29-1 and TRBJ2-1, with a possible D match to TRBD1 (6 bases). Trimming pared 6 bases from V and 4 bases from J, leaving 19 bases between. Germline CDR1 is SQVTM and CDR2 is ANQGSEA. This CDR3 has 15 amino acids. The CDR3 DNA sequence: TGCAGCGTGAGGCCGGCCAGGGGTCCTTACAATGAGCAGTTCTTC. Its translation is CSVRPARGPYNEQFF.

The chain employs TRBV9 and TRBJ2-5, with TRBD2 matching over 11 bases. The V segment lost 4 bases and the J segment 0 bases; nucleotides outside the gene matches: 5. Germline lookup yields CDR1 SGDLS and CDR2 YYNGEE. CDR3 size: 16 residues. CDR3 region: CASSPGLAGHQETQYF. The DNA for the CDR3 is TGTGCCAGCAGCCCCGGACTAGCGGGCCACCAAGAGACCCAGTACTTC.

The chain recombines TRBV30 with TRBJ1-5, with 8 bases identical to TRBD1. CDR1 and CDR2 (germline): GTSNPN, SVGIG (reference sequence). The V segment lost 5 bases and the J segment 3 bases; nucleotides outside the gene matches: 9. This CDR3 has 15 residues. The CDR3 spells CAWAGGTGTNQPQHF. The CDR3 DNA sequence: TGTGCCTGGGCAGGCGGGACAGGAACCAATCAGCCCCAGCATTTT.

The genes are TRBV15 and TRBJ2-6; possible D gene TRBD1, 6 bases. Per the germline V gene, CDR1 is LNHNV and CDR2 is YYDKDF (reference sequence). Trimming cost V 3 bases and J 0 bases, with 12 bases left between them. This CDR3 is 17 amino acids long. The CDR3 DNA reads TGTGCCACCAGCAGGGGGGACACGAACTCTGGGGCCAACGTCCTGACTTTC. This sequence encodes CATSRGDTNSGANVLTF.

The rearrangement uses TRBV19 and TRBJ1-2; D is uncertain. CDR3 length: 12 residues. Looked up from germline, CDR1 is LNHDA and CDR2 is SQIVND (reference sequence). The germline V and J ends were trimmed by 6 bases and 7 bases, with 12 bases remaining between them. CDR3 DNA: TGTGCCAGTAGCCGGAGGGAACTTGGCTACACCTTC. Translated, it gives CASSRRELGYTF.

This clone was found once. The V call is TRBV7-9, the J call TRBJ2-3, with a possible D match to TRBD2 (5 bases). CDR3 length: 15 residues. From germline, CDR1 is SEHNR and CDR2 FQNEAQ (reference sequence). The V end lost 5 bases, the J end lost 2 bases, and 14 bases lay between the germline ends. CDR3 sequence: CASSEGPMVTDTQYF. In nucleotides, the CDR3 is TGTGCCAGCAGCGAGGGCCCAATGGTCACAGATACGCAGTATTTT.

The chain couples TRBV9 to TRBJ2-7; TRBD1 aligns across 9 bases. CDR3 length: 17 residues. With V trimmed by 3 bases and J by 5 bases, 15 bases remained unmatched. The germline V gene encodes CDR1 SGDLS and CDR2 YYNGEE. This CDR3 reads CASSGGIVTGGSHEQYF. DNA of the CDR3: TGTGCCAGCAGCGGGGGGATCGTGACAGGGGGTAGCCACGAGCAGTACTTC.

The CDR3: CASSVLEGLTEAFF. CDR3 bases: TGTGCCAGCAGCGTATTGGAGGGCCTTACTGAAGCTTTCTTT. The chain recombines TRBV9 with TRBJ1-1; no reliable D call. The length of the CDR3 is 14 residues. Between the trimmed V and J ends, which lost 1 base and 5 bases, there was a span of 12 bases. From germline, CDR1 is SGDLS and CDR2 YYNGEE.